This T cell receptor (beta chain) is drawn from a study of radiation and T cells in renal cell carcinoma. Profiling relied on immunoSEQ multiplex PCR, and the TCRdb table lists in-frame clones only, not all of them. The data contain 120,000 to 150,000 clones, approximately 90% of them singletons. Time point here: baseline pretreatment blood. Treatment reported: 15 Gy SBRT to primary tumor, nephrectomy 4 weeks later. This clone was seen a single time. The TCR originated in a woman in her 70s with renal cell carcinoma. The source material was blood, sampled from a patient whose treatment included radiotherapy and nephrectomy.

The CDR3 spells CASSNYREANEKLFF. Written as DNA, the CDR3 is TGTGCCAGCAGCAACTACAGGGAGGCTAATGAAAAACTGTTTTTT. This chain links TRBV5-4 with TRBJ1-4; tentatively, D is TRBD1 (6 bases). Germline loops: CDR1 SGHNT, CDR2 YYREEE (reference sequence). The V end was cut by 4 bases, the J end by 3 bases, with 13 bases between. The CDR3 spans 15 residues.